These 21 T cell receptor beta chains came from one sample sequenced in a study of circulating CD8 cells and anti-PD-1 response in melanoma. Each library started from about 15 ng of total RNA using the QIAseq Immune Repertoire TCR panel. Each CDR3 protein is one row after TCRdb ran MiXCR on the reads. The sample records fewer than 1,000 distinct CDR3 sequences, over 10% being singletons. Four subsets defined by PD-1 and/or TIGIT were sorted from live CD3+CD8+TCRalphabeta+ cells. This sample comprised CD8+ T cells from PBMCs, obtained at baseline or after one month of anti-PD-1 therapy (not recorded which). All receptors come from a human donor with melanoma.

This clonotype is classed as medium-sized. The chain is built from TRBV19 and TRBJ2-7; TRBD1 matches 8 bases. With 3 bases clipped from V and 3 bases from J, the junction kept 4 bases outside the gene matches. CDR3 length equals 14 residues. CDR1 and CDR2 from the germline V gene are LNHDA and SQIVND (reference sequence). The CDR3 reads CASSISGGLYEQYF. As DNA, the CDR3 is TGTGCCAGTAGTATTTCAGGGGGCCTCTACGAGCAGTACTTC.

This clonotype was seen a handful of times. The CDR3 sequence is CSAQRGAQYEQYF. CDR3 coding DNA: TGCAGTGCCCAGCGGGGGGCTCAGTACGAGCAGTACTTC. This chain connects TRBV20-1 to TRBJ2-7, with TRBD2 matching 9 bases. Germline lookup yields CDR1 DFQATT and CDR2 SNEGSKA (reference sequence). V shed 6 bases, J shed 4 bases, and the junction held 7 bases outside the gene matches. The CDR3 is 13 residues long.

This clonotype turned up a few times. V gene TRBV2 combines with J gene TRBJ2-3; possible D gene TRBD1, 5 bases. V was clipped by 6 bases and J by 0 bases, with 19 bases between them. Germline-derived CDR1 and CDR2 are SNHLY and FYNNEI. CDR3 length: 17 amino acids. The CDR3 bases are TGTGCCAGCAGCGCATGGGCGCAGGGCGTAAGCACAGATACGCAGTATTTT. Its translation: CASSAWAQGVSTDTQYF.

The genes are TRBV10-3 and TRBJ2-1; D is unclear. V lost 2 bases to trimming and J lost 3 bases, with 5 bases between them. This CDR3 is 13 amino acids long. CDR1 ENHRY and CDR2 SYGVKD come from the germline V gene. This chain's CDR3 is CAISEERYNEQFF. The DNA for the CDR3 is TGTGCCATCAGTGAGGAGCGCTACAATGAGCAGTTCTTC.

By share, this clonotype counts as medium-sized. The chain employs TRBV20-1 and TRBJ1-4; tentative D call: TRBD1 (6 bases). From germline, CDR1 is DFQATT and CDR2 SNEGSKA (reference sequence). The length of the CDR3 is 14 residues. V was shortened by 5 bases and J by 8 bases, with 18 bases between the two germline ends. The CDR3 DNA sequence: TGCAGTGCTGGGTTGGGACAATGGGGGGAAAAACTGTTTTTT. This translates into CSAGLGQWGEKLFF.

J is TRBJ2-1 and V is TRBV4-1, with 10 bases lining up with TRBD2. The V and J ends lost 4 bases and 8 bases, in that order; junction bases with no gene match: 11. Germline CDR1 is MGHRA and CDR2 is YSYEKL. The CDR3 is 16 amino acids. CDR3 bases: TGCGCCAGCAGCCGAGGAGTGAGCGGGGGGGCCTATGAGCAGTTCTTC. It codes for CASSRGVSGGAYEQFF.

This clonotype is termed medium-sized. The rearrangement joins TRBV9 to TRBJ2-7, with 7 positions matching TRBD1. The germline gives CDR1 SGDLS, CDR2 YYNGEE. V trimming: 0 bases; J trimming: 3 bases; junction bases outside the gene matches: 3. The length of the CDR3 is 14 residues. The CDR3 sequence: CASSVAGQFYEQYF. CDR3 nucleotide sequence: TGTGCCAGCAGCGTAGCGGGACAGTTCTACGAGCAGTACTTC.

This clonotype occurred a few times. J is TRBJ2-3 and V is TRBV5-4, with 16 bases matching TRBD2. The length of the CDR3 is 18 residues. V lost 4 bases to trimming and J lost 0 bases; unmatched junction nucleotides: 5. The V gene's germline CDR1 is SGHNT and CDR2 YYREEE (reference sequence). DNA of the CDR3: TGTGCCAGCAGCGGAGGGACTAGCGGGGGGGCAAGCACAGATACGCAGTATTTT. It specifies CASSGGTSGGASTDTQYF. The full variable domain, rest sourced from reference TRBV5-4 and TRBJ2-3, is ETGVTQSPTHLIKTRGQQVTLRCSSQSGHNTVSWYQQALGQGPQFIFQYYREEENGRGNFPPRFSGLQFPNYSSELNVNALELDDSALYLCASSGGTSGGASTDTQYFGPGTRLTVL.

This clonotype is categorized as medium-sized. This sequence joins TRBV19 and TRBJ1-6, with 8 bases fitting TRBD1. Germline values: CDR1 LNHDA, CDR2 SQIVND (reference sequence). V trimming: 1 base; J trimming: 2 bases; junction bases outside the gene matches: 4. This CDR3 is 17 amino acids long. CDR3 loop: CASSIVGDRPYNSPLHF. CDR3 nucleotide sequence: TGTGCCAGTAGTATAGTGGGGGACAGGCCCTATAATTCACCCCTCCACTTT.

This clonotype is termed medium-sized. The CDR3 coding sequence is TGTGCCAGCAGTTACACCCCTGTGGGGGAGGACACTGAAGCTTTCTTT. Residues: CASSYTPVGEDTEAFF. The V call is TRBV6-6, the J call TRBJ1-1; a possible D gene is TRBD1 (5 bases). Germline V lookup: CDR1 MNHNY, CDR2 SVGAGI (reference sequence). V lost 2 bases to trimming and J lost 3 bases, with 16 bases between them. The CDR3 has 16 amino acids.

Sample share makes this clonotype medium-sized (0.01 to 0.1%). The chain is built from TRBV10-3 and TRBJ2-5, with a weak D call TRBD1 (6 bases). Germline V gives CDR1 ENHRY, CDR2 SYGVKD. Trimming removed 2 bases from V and 3 bases from J, with 10 bases in between. This CDR3 has 14 residues. The CDR3 coding sequence is TGTGCCATCAGTGAGCAGGGGAAAAAAGAGACCCAGTACTTC. Its translation is CAISEQGKKETQYF.

Note on this clonotype: A much larger clone sits a single nucleotide away, making a read error possible. This chain links TRBV5-4 with TRBJ1-1, with 9 bases matching TRBD1. The CDR3 consists of 15 residues. J was trimmed by 7 bases and V by 4 bases; bases with no gene match: 11. CDR1 and CDR2 from the germline V gene are SGHNT and YYREEE (reference sequence). The CDR3: CASSGTGSWDIEAFF. The CDR3 nucleotides are TGTGCCAGCAGCGGGACAGGGTCTTGGGACATTGAAGCTTTCTTT.

Within the sample, this clonotype is medium-sized. The V gene is TRBV20-1, the J gene TRBJ1-2; 11 bases are shared with TRBD1. CDR3 size: 18 residues. V trimming: 1 base; J trimming: 2 bases; junction bases outside the gene matches: 12. The germline V gene has CDR1 DFQATT and CDR2 SNEGSKA (reference sequence). The CDR3 is CSARVVLGQGGKNYGYTF. The CDR3 nucleotides read TGCAGTGCTAGAGTTGTATTGGGACAGGGGGGAAAGAACTATGGCTACACCTTC.

This clonotype is large within its sample. This CDR3 is CASSFSGTSEKLFF. CDR3 coding DNA: TGTGCCAGCAGTTTCAGTGGGACTTCAGAAAAACTGTTTTTT. The chain is built from TRBV27 and TRBJ1-4, with D possibly being TRBD1 (5 bases). Trimming took 3 bases from V and 8 from J, leaving 13 bases between them. Germline V CDR1 and CDR2: MNHEY, SMNVEV (reference sequence). The CDR3 consists of 14 residues.

This chain uses TRBV27 with TRBJ2-1, with 11 bases aligning to TRBD2. The J segment lost 3 bases and the V segment lost 4 bases, leaving 5 bases of the junction unmatched. This CDR3 is built from 16 residues. Germline CDR1 and CDR2: MNHEY and SMNVEV (reference sequence). This CDR3 reads CASSSGTSGYYNEQFF. The CDR3 nucleotides are TGTGCCAGCAGTTCAGGGACTAGCGGCTACTACAATGAGCAGTTCTTC.

By share, this clonotype ranks as medium-sized. The rearrangement joins TRBV25-1 to TRBJ2-7, with 9 bases that match TRBD1. The germline gives CDR1 MGHDK, CDR2 SYGVNS. V was pared by 3 bases and J by 0 bases, with 3 bases of the junction left unmatched. The CDR3 is 15 amino acids. CDR3: CASSDMTGGSYEQYF. The CDR3 DNA follows: TGTGCCAGCAGTGATATGACAGGGGGCTCCTACGAGCAGTACTTC.

On this clonotype itself: Its ends do not fully match the called genes, so a read error is possible. V and J are TRBV27 and TRBJ2-5; D call uncertain. Germline-derived CDR1 and CDR2 are MNHEY and SMNVEV (reference sequence). This CDR3 spans 13 amino acids. CDR3 loop: CASSLGLQESQYF. CDR3 bases: TGTGCCAGCAGTTTAGGGCTCCAAGAGTCCCAGTACTTC.

Sample share makes this clonotype medium-sized (0.01 to 0.1%). This rearrangement joins TRBV2 to TRBJ2-3, with D possibly TRBD1 on 7 matching bases. The CDR3 covers 18 residues. Germline CDR1 reads SNHLY; CDR2 reads FYNNEI. Trimming stripped 6 bases from V and 6 bases from J, with 28 bases between. In DNA form, the CDR3 reads TGTGCCAGCAGAGTCCCAGGGGGGCCTAGCGACGGATCCGATACGCAGTATTTT. Its protein product is CASRVPGGPSDGSDTQYF. The whole variable domain, filled in from reference TRBV2 and TRBJ2-3, reads EPEVTQTPSHQVTQMGQEVILRCVPISNHLYFYWYRQILGQKVEFLVSFYNNEISEKSEIFDDQFSVERPDGSNFTLKIRSTKLEDSAMYFCASRVPGGPSDGSDTQYFGPGTRLTVL.

This clonotype showed up just a few times. The chain joins TRBV7-2 to TRBJ2-5; possibly TRBD2 for D (6 bases). The CDR3 runs 14 residues. V was pared by 4 bases and J by 7 bases, with 16 bases between. Germline values: CDR1 SGHTA, CDR2 FQGNSA. CDR3 in amino acids: CASSSRPGGGTQYF. As DNA, the CDR3 is TGTGCCAGCAGCTCTAGACCCGGGGGTGGGACCCAGTACTTC.

This clonotype is labeled medium-sized (0.01 to 0.1%). The rearrangement links TRBV6-2 or TRBV6-3 to TRBJ2-1; TRBD2 matches 14 bases. Trimming at V came to 4 bases and at J to 10 bases, leaving 9 bases not matched to a gene. This CDR3 is 16 amino acids long. Germline V gene data show CDR1 as MNHEY and CDR2 as SVGEGT. CDR3 region: CASSLPGLAGGEEQFF. The CDR3 nucleotides read TGTGCCAGCAGTTTACCCGGACTAGCGGGGGGTGAAGAGCAGTTCTTC.

The CDR3, as DNA: TGCAGTGCTGTAAGTTATAGCAATCAGCCCCAGCATTTT. This gives the protein CSAVSYSNQPQHF. The chain couples TRBV20-1 to TRBJ1-5; D gene uncertain. This CDR3 has 13 amino acids. Germline V CDR1 and CDR2: DFQATT, SNEGSKA (reference sequence). Trimming took 5 bases from V and 0 from J, leaving 8 bases between them.